One T cell receptor beta chain is described in this entry. These data originate in a study of blood T cell repertoires in COVID-19. Overall study context: Acute and convalescent COVID-19 specimens originated in the United States, Italy and Spain.

How the authors handled the data: How many nucleated cells were present was estimated from reference gene primer amplification. Sequencing used immunoSEQ multiplex PCR; TCRdb keeps in-frame clones, though not all of them. V and J calls and clone size are given by that table; D and trimming were obtained from the DNA. The sample lists 300,000 to 400,000 clones, 88% occurring once. Germline CDR1 reads SGHNT; CDR2 reads YYREEE (reference sequence). The CDR3 has 12 residues. V was pared by 4 bases and J by 4 bases, with 1 base of the junction left unmatched. The receptor comes from a woman between 50 and 59 years old with active or convalescent COVID-19. The chain joins TRBV5-4 to TRBJ1-1; 7 bases are a match to TRBD1. Sequencing input: peripheral blood. For the CDR3, the DNA is TGTGCCAGCAGCGCAGGGGGCACTGAAGCTTTCTTT. Amino acid sequence: CASSAGGTEAFF.